This T cell receptor (beta chain) came from a study of cytomegalovirus exposure and HLA in healthy donors. Germline V CDR1 and CDR2: SEHNR, FQNEAQ (reference sequence). V lost 7 bases and J 0 bases, leaving 5 bases between the germline ends. The CDR3 extends over 12 amino acids. Amplification used 60 Vbeta primers and 13 Jbeta primers. Method: immunoSEQ multiplex PCR; TCRdb's copy keeps in-frame clones and lacks some. The data contain fewer than 350,000 clones, around 90% of them singletons. This chain links TRBV7-9 with TRBJ2-3, with D hard to call. This sequence originates from a woman between 18 and 29 years old in good health and CMV-seronegative. The material sequenced was PBMCs. The CDR3 protein is CASKLSTDTQYF. CDR3 sequence (DNA): TGTGCCAGCAAGCTCAGCACAGATACGCAGTATTTT.